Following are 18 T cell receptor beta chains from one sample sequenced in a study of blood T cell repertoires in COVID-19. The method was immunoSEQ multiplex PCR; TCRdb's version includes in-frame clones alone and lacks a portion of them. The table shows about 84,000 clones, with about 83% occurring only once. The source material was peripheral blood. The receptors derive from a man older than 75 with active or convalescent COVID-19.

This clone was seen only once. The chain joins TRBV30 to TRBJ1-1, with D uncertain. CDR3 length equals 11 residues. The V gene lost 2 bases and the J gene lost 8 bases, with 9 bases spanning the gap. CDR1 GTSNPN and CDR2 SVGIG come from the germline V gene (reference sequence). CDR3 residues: CAWSKQEEAFF. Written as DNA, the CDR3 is TGTGCCTGGAGTAAGCAGGAAGAAGCTTTCTTT.

CDR3 coding DNA: TGTGCCAGCAGTCCCTCTTTCTTTCAGGGGGTCGGTGAAAAACTGTTTTTT. Translation: CASSPSFFQGVGEKLFF. The V call is TRBV27, the J call TRBJ1-4, with 7 bases that match TRBD1. Trimming took 5 bases from V and 7 from J; bases not matched to a gene: 16. The CDR3 contains 17 residues. Germline lookup yields CDR1 MNHEY and CDR2 SMNVEV (reference sequence).

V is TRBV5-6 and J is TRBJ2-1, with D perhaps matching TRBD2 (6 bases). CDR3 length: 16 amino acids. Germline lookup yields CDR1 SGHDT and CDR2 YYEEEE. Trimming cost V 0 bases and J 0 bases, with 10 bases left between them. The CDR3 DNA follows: TGTGCCAGCAGCTTGGGGCCGACTAGCTCCTACAATGAGCAGTTCTTC. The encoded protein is CASSLGPTSSYNEQFF.

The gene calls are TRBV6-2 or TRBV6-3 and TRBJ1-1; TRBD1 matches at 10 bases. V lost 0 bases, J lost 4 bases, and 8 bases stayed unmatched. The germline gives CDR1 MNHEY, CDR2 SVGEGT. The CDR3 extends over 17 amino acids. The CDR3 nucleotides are TGTGCCAGCAGTTACTCGAAAAGGACAGGGGGAGTCACTGAAGCTTTCTTT. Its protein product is CASSYSKRTGGVTEAFF.

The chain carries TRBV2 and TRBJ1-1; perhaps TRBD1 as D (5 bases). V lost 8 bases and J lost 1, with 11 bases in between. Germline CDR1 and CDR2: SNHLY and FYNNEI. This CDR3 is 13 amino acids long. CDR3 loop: CASGGEGNTEAFF. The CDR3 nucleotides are TGTGCCAGCGGGGGGGAGGGGAACACTGAAGCTTTCTTT.

CDR3 sequence (DNA): TGTGCCAGCAGTCCCGGAAGGGGCGACACTGAAGCTTTCTTT. Encoded protein: CASSPGRGDTEAFF. This sequence joins TRBV6-5 and TRBJ1-1; possibly TRBD1 for D (5 bases). The CDR3 covers 14 residues. Trimming left V 5 bases short and J 3 bases short, with 13 bases between. Germline V gene lookup returns CDR1 MNHEY and CDR2 SVGAGI.

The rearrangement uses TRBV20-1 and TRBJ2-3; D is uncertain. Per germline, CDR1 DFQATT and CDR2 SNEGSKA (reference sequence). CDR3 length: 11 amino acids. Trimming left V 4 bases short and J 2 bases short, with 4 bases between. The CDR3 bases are TGCAGTGCTACCGTCACAGATACGCAGTATTTT. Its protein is CSATVTDTQYF.

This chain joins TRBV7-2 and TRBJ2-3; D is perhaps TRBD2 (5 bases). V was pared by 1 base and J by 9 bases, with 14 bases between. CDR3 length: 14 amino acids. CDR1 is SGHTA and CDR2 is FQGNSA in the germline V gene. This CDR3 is CASSLGLASQTQYF. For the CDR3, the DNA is TGTGCCAGCAGCTTAGGGCTAGCCTCACAAACGCAGTATTTT.

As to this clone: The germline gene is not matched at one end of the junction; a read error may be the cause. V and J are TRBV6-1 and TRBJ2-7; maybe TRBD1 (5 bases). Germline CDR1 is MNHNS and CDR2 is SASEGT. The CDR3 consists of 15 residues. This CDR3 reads CASREGHLFTYEQYF. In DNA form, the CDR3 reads TGTGCCAGCAGAGAAGGACACCTTTTTACCTACGAGCAGTACTTC.

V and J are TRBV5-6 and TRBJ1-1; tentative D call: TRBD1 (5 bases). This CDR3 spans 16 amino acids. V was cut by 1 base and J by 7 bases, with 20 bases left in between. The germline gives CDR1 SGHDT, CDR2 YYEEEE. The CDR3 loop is CASSLRDSGRLGEAFF. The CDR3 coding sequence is TGTGCCAGCAGCTTGCGGGACTCGGGGCGGCTAGGTGAAGCTTTCTTT.

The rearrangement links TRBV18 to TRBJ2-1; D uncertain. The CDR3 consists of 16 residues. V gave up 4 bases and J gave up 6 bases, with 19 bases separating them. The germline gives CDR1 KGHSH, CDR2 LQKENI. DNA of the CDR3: TGTGCCAGCTCACGCCCAGCAGGCCAGACCTTCAATGAGCAGTTCTTC. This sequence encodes CASSRPAGQTFNEQFF.

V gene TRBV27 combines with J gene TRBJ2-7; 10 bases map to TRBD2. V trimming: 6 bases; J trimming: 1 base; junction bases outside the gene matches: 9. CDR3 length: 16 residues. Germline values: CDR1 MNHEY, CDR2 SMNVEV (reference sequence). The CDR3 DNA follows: TGTGCCAGCAGCTATAATAGCGGGAGGCCATCCTACGAGCAGTACTTC. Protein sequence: CASSYNSGRPSYEQYF.

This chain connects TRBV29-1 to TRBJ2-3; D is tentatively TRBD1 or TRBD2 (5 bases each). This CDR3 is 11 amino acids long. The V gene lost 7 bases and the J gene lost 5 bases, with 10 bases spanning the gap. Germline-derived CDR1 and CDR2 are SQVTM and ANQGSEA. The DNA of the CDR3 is TGCAGCGGGGGGTCCGGAGATACGCAGTATTTT. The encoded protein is CSGGSGDTQYF.

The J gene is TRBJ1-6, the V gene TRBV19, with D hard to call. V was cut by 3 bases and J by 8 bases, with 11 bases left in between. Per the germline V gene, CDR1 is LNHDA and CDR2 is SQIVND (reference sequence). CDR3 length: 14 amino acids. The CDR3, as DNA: TGTGCCAGTAGTATTCCAAGCGGGGATTCACCCCTCCACTTT. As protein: CASSIPSGDSPLHF.

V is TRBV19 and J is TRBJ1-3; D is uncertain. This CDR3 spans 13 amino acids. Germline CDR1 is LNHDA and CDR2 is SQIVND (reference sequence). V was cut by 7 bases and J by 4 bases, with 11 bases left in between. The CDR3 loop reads CASMALGGNTIYF. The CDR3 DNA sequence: TGTGCCAGTATGGCGCTCGGGGGAAACACCATATATTTT.

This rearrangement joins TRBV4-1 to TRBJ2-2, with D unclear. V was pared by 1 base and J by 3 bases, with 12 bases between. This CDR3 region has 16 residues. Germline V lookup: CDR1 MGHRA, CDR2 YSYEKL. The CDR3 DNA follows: TGCGCCAGCAGCCAAGTGTCTAGTGTTCACACCGGGGAGCTGTTTTTT. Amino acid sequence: CASSQVSSVHTGELFF.

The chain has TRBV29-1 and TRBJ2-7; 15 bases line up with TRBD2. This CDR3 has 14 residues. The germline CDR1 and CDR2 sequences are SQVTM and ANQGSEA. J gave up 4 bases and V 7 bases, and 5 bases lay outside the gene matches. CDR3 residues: CSAWGTSGGYEQYF. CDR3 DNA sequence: TGCAGCGCGTGGGGGACTAGCGGGGGGTACGAGCAGTACTTC.

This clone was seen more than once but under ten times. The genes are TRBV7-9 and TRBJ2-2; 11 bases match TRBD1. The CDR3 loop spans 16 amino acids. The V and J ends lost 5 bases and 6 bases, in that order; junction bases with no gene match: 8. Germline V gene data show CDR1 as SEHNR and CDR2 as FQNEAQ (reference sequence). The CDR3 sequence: CASSEIRDRGAGELFF. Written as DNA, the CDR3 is TGTGCCAGCAGCGAAATCCGGGACAGGGGGGCCGGGGAGCTGTTTTTT. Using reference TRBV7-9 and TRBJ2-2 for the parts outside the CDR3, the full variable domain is DTGVSQNPRHKITKRGQNVTFRCDPISEHNRLYWYRQTLGQGPEFLTYFQNEAQLEKSRLLSDRFSAERPKGSFSTLEIQRTEQGDSAMYLCASSEIRDRGAGELFFGEGSRLTVL.